This TCR beta chain was identified during a study of response to subunit inactivated influenza vaccine. Regarding the study as a whole: Each seasonal flu vaccination may recruit only limited new T cells, authors suggested.

Points on this clonotype: Its specificity is not known. Mismatch with germline at one junction end may stem from a read error.

TCRdb fed the RT-PCR reads into MiXCR, producing one record per CDR3 protein. The profile covers hundreds of thousands of distinct CDR3 sequences, with around 25% appearing a single time and around 2% taken by the ten largest. Sequencing used CD4+ T cells sorted from PBMCs, obtained 5 days after vaccination. This receptor was obtained from a man in his fifties or sixties who received an inactivated influenza vaccine.

In nucleotides, the CDR3 is TGTGCCTGCAGTTTTCGGGGAACGGACATTCAGTACTTC. Protein product: CACSFRGTDIQYF. V is TRBV12-3 or TRBV12-4 and J is TRBJ2-4, with TRBD2 as a possible D gene (5 bases). The CDR3 has 13 residues.